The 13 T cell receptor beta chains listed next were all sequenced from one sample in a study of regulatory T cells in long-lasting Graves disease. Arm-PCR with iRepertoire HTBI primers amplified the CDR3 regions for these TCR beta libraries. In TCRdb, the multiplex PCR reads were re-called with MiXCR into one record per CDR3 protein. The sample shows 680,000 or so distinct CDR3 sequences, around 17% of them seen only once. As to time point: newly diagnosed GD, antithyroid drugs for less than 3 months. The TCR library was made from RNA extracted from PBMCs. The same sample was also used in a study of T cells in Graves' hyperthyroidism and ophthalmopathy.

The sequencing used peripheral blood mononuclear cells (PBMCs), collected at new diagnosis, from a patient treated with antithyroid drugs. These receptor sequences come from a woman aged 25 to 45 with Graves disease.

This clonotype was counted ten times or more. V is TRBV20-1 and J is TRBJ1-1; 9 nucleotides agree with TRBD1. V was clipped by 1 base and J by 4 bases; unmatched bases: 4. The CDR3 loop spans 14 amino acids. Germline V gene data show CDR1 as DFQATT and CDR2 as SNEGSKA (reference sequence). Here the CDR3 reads CSARVGGQGTEAFF. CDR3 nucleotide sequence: TGCAGTGCTAGAGTTGGGGGACAGGGCACTGAAGCTTTCTTT.

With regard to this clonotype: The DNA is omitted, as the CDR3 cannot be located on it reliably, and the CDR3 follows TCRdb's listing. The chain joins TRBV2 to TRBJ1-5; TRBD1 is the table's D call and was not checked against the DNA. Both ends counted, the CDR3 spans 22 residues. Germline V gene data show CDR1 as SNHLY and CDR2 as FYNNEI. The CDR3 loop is CASKVTGFLYEQYFGPGQPQHF.

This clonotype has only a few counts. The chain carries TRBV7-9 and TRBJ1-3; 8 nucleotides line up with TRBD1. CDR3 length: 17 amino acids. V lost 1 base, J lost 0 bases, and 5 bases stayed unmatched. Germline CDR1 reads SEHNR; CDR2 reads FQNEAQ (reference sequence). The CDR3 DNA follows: TGTGCCAGCAGCTTAGGTCAGGGGGCTTTCTCTGGAAACACCATATATTTT. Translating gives CASSLGQGAFSGNTIYF. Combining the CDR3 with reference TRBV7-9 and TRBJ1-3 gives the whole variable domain DTGVSQNPRHKITKRGQNVTFRCDPISEHNRLYWYRQTLGQGPEFLTYFQNEAQLEKSRLLSDRFSAERPKGSFSTLEIQRTEQGDSAMYLCASSLGQGAFSGNTIYFGEGSWLTVV.

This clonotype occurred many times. The CDR3 DNA reads as TGTGCCAGCAGTCAGAACTCAGGGTCCTACGAGCAGTACTTC. Encoded protein: CASSQNSGSYEQYF. The chain employs TRBV6-2 or TRBV6-3 and TRBJ2-7; a weak D match, TRBD1 (5 bases). This CDR3 is built from 14 residues. The germline gives CDR1 MNHEY, CDR2 SVGEGT. The V end lost 5 bases, the J end lost 1 base, and 12 bases lay between the germline ends.

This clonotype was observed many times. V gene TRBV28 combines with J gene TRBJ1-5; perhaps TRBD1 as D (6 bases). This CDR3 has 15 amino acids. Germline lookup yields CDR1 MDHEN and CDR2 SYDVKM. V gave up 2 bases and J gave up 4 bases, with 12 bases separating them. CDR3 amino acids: CASSLRGAYNQPQHF. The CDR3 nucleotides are TGTGCCAGCAGTTTAAGGGGGGCCTATAATCAGCCCCAGCATTTT.

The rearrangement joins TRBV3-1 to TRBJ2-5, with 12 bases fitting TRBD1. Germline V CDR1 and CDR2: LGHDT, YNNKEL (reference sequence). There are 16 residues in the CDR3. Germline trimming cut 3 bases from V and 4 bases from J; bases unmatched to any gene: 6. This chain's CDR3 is CASSQSGTGGLETQYF. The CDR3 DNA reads TGTGCCAGCAGCCAGTCCGGGACAGGGGGCTTAGAGACCCAGTACTTC.

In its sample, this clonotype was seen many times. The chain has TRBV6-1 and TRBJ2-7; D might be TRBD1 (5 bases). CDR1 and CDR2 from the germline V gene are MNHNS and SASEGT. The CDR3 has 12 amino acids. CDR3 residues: CVAVTELYEQYF. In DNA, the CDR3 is TGTGTGGCCGTGACAGAGCTCTACGAGCAGTACTTC.

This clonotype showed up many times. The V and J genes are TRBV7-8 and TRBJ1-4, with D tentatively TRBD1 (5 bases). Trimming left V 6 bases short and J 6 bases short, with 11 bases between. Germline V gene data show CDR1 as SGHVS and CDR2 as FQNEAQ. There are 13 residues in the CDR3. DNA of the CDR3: TGTGCCAGCAGTCGCAGGGTCGATGAAAAACTGTTTTTT. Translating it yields CASSRRVDEKLFF.

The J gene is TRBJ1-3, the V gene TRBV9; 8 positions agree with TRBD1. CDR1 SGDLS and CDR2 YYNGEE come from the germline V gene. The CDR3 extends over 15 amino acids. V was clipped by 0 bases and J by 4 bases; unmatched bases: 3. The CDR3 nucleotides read TGTGCCAGCAGCGTAGGACAGGGGATGGGAAACACCATATATTTT. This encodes CASSVGQGMGNTIYF.

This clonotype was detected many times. The CDR3 bases are TGTGCCAGCAGTCCAATTCACCGCTCTGGAAACACCATATATTTT. It encodes CASSPIHRSGNTIYF. The rearrangement uses TRBV28 and TRBJ1-3; D gene ambiguous. The CDR3 has 15 amino acids. The V gene lost 5 bases and the J gene lost 0 bases, with 11 bases spanning the gap. Germline CDR1 reads MDHEN; CDR2 reads SYDVKM.

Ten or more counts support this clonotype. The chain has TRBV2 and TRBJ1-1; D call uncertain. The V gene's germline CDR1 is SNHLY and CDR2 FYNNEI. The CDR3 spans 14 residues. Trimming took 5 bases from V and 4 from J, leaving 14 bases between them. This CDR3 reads CASSYAGAGTEAFF. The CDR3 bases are TGTGCCAGCAGTTACGCGGGCGCGGGCACTGAAGCTTTCTTT.

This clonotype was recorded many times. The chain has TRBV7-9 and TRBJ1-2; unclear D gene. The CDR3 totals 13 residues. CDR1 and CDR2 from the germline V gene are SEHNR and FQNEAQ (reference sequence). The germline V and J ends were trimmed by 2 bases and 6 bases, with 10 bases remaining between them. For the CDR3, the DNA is TGTGCCAGCAGCTTAAAGCTCGCAGATGGCTACACCTTC. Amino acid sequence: CASSLKLADGYTF.

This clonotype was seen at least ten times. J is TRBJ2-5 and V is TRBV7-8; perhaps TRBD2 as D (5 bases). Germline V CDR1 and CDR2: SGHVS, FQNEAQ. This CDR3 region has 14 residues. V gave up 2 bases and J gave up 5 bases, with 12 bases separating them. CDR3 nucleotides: TGTGCCAGCAGCTTAACGGGATCCGGCGAGACCCAGTACTTC. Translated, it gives CASSLTGSGETQYF.